In this sample, the clone carrying this T cell receptor beta chain turned up many times. Its cognate antigen is unknown. This record belongs to a study of response to subunit inactivated influenza vaccine. Findings and caveats of the study: New T cells are recruited in small numbers by each seasonal influenza vaccination, according to the authors' suggestion.

There are 11 residues in the CDR3. Germline CDR1 reads DFQATT; CDR2 reads SNEGSKA (reference sequence). Trimming pared 3 bases from V and 5 bases from J, leaving 8 bases between. TCRdb re-analysed the RT-PCR reads in MiXCR, keeping a single row per CDR3 protein. The sample includes roughly 150,000 distinct CDR3 sequences, roughly a tenth of them seen just once. The sequence came from a man aged 50-60 years who received an inactivated influenza vaccine. Material: non-naive T cells sorted from PBMCs, obtained about 6 weeks after vaccination. The chain recombines TRBV20-1 with TRBJ2-7; the D is unclear. The CDR3 spells CSASPTHEQYF. CDR3 coding DNA: TGCAGTGCTAGTCCCACCCACGAGCAGTACTTC.